This T cell receptor beta chain was sequenced during a study of T cell responses to AZD1222 COVID-19 vaccine. Study information: Analyses pooled second doses at about 4 or about 12 weeks.

Profiling relied on immunoSEQ multiplex PCR, and the TCRdb table lists in-frame clones only, not all of them. The table lists over 150,000 clones, 75% to 90% of them singletons. V trimming: 8 bases; J trimming: 1 base; junction bases outside the gene matches: 5. Germline CDR1 reads ENHRY; CDR2 reads SYGVKD. The CDR3 sequence is 15 residues long. Concerning this clone: The target antigen is unknown.

Study-level results: The study identified only five to seven AZD1222 recipients as seropositive at baseline. Reportedly, nearly half the spike-specific TCRs target unmutated variant regions. Mostly white British, mostly female donors; authors suggested clonal diversity may be underestimated.

Material: peripheral blood, obtained on day 0 of AZD1222 vaccination. The gene calls are TRBV10-3 and TRBJ2-2; 9 bases line up with TRBD1. The TCR was taken from an adult in good health. CDR3 sequence: CAIARQGGNTGELFF. The CDR3 DNA sequence: TGTGCCATCGCGCGACAGGGGGGGAACACCGGGGAGCTGTTTTTT.